Presented here are 2 T cell receptor beta chains from one specimen sequenced in a study of blood T cell repertoires in COVID-19 (TCRdb year 2020). Library creation used the immunoSEQ multiplex PCR assay. Imported from immuneACCESS, the table was reduced by TCRdb to in-frame sequences with V and J called. These copies leave out some clones; in studies compared against another copy, an unresolved V gene accounts for under half, and the cause of the remainder is not known. This sample is represented by 250,000 to 350,000 clones; 90% of them were singletons. The top ten clones comprise approximately 4% of the sample. Specimen: PBMCs or T cells enriched from blood (not recorded which). The receptor source for this set is a woman aged 18-29 years with acute COVID-19.

The V call is TRBV27, the J call TRBJ2-2; D possibly corresponds to TRBD1 (6 bases). The CDR3 runs 15 residues. Trimming took 1 base from V and 4 from J, leaving 10 bases between them. Per the germline V gene, CDR1 is MNHEY and CDR2 is SMNVEV (reference sequence). The CDR3 protein is CASSLFGGGTGELFF. In nucleotides, the CDR3 is TGTGCCAGCAGTTTATTTGGGGGCGGCACCGGGGAGCTGTTTTTT.

The chain uses TRBV28 and TRBJ1-4; no clear D. Trimming pared 10 bases from V and 4 bases from J, leaving 13 bases between. CDR1 and CDR2 from the germline V gene are MDHEN and SYDVKM. The CDR3 covers 13 residues. CDR3 amino acids: CATWSGNNEKLFF. The CDR3 DNA reads TGTGCCACCTGGAGCGGCAATAATGAAAAACTGTTTTTT. Drawing the rest from reference TRBV28 and TRBJ1-4, the complete variable domain is DVKVTQSSRYLVKRTGEKVFLECVQDMDHENMFWYRQDPGLGLRLIYFSYDVKMKEKGDIPEGYSVSREKKERFSLILESASTNQTSMYLCATWSGNNEKLFFGSGTQLSVL.